This T cell receptor beta chain is drawn from a study of T cells in Graves' hyperthyroidism and ophthalmopathy. Amplified TCR beta CDR3 regions came from RNA transcripts. Initially, a first-round RT-PCR of the TCR CDR3 employed the HTBI primer set. TCRdb analysed the multiplex PCR reads with MiXCR anew, one entry per CDR3 protein. The profile shows about 640,000 distinct CDR3 sequences, roughly 20% of them singletons. Broader study findings: Among clonotypes expanded in thyroid above 0.001, most were also found in blood. In simple terms, a model built on 13 V-J features told ophthalmopathy apart from stable hyperthyroidism.

Not enrolled were patients with uncontrolled infection, other autoimmune disease, pregnancy or lactation. Thyroid ultrasound, orbital computed tomography, clinical symptoms, and serum thyroxine and TRAb underpinned diagnoses. The CDR3 is made up of 14 amino acids. V lost 4 bases to trimming and J lost 6 bases; unmatched junction nucleotides: 5. Germline CDR1 is DFQATT and CDR2 is SNEGSKA (reference sequence). This clonotype was observed a handful of times. Its antigen remains unknown. The specimen was blood. The TCR sequence derives from a man aged 25-45 years with Graves' ophthalmopathy. The chain has TRBV20-1 and TRBJ2-1; 11 positions agree with TRBD2. CDR3 protein: CSAMPLAGGNEQFF. The DNA of the CDR3 is TGCAGTGCTATGCCGCTAGCGGGAGGCAATGAGCAGTTCTTC.